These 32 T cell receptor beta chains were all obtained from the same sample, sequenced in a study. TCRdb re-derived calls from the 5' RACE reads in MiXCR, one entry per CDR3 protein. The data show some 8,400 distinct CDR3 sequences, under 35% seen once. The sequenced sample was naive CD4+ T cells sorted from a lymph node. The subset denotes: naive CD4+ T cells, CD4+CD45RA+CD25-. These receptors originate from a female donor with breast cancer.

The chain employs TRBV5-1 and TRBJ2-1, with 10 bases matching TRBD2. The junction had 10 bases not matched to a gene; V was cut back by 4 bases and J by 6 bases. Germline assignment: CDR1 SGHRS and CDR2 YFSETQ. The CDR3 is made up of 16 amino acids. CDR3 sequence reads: CASSPPPLAGVNEQFF. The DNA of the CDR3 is TGCGCCAGCAGCCCCCCCCCCCTAGCGGGAGTCAATGAGCAGTTCTTC. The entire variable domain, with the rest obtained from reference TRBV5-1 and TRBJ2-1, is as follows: KAGVTQTPRYLIKTRGQQVTLSCSPISGHRSVSWYQQTPGQGLQFLFEYFSETQRNKGNFPGRFSGRQFSNSRSEMNVSTLELGDSALYLCASSPPPLAGVNEQFFGPGTRLTVL.

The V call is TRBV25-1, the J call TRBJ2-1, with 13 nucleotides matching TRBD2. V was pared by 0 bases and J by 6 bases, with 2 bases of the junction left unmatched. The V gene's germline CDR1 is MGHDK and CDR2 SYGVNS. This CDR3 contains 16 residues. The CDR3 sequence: CASSEYRLAGGNEQFF. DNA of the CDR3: TGTGCCAGCAGTGAATATCGACTAGCGGGGGGCAATGAGCAGTTCTTC.

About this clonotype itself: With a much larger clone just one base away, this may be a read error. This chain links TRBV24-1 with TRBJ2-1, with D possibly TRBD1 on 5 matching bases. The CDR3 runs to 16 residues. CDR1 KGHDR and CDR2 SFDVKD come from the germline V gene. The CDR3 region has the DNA TGTGCCACCAATGATTTGGGGCCTCGCTCCTACAATGAGCAGTTCTTC. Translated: CATNDLGPRSYNEQFF.

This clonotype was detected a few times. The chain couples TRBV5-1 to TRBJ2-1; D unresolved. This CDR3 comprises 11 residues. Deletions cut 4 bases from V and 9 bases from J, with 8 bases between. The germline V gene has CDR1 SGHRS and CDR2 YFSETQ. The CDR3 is CASSVEVEQFF. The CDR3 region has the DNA TGCGCCAGCAGCGTAGAGGTTGAGCAGTTCTTC.

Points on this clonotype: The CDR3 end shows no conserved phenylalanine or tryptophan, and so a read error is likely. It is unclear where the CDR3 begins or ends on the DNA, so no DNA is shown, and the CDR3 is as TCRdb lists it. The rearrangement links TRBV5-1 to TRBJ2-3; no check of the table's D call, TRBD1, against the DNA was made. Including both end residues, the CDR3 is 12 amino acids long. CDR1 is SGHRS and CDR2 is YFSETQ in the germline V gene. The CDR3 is CASSVTTTGGGH.

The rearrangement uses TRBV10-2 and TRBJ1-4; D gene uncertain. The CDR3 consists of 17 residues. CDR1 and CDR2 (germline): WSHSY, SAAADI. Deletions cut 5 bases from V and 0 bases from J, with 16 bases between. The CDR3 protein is CASSIGPTRATNEKLFF. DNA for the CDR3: TGCGCCAGCAGTATCGGACCTACAAGGGCAACTAATGAAAAACTGTTTTTT.

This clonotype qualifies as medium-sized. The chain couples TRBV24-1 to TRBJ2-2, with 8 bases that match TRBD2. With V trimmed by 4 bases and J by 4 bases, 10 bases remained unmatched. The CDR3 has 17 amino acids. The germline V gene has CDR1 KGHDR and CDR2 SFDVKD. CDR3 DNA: TGTGCCACCAGTGAGCGACGGGGGGGGCTGAGCACCGGGGAGCTGTTTTTT. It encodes CATSERRGGLSTGELFF.

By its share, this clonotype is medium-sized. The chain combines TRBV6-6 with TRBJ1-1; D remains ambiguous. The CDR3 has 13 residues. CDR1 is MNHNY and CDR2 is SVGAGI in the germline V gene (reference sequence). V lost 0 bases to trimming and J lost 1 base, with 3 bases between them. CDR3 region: CASSYSQNTEAFF. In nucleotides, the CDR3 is TGTGCCAGCAGTTACTCTCAGAACACTGAAGCTTTCTTT.

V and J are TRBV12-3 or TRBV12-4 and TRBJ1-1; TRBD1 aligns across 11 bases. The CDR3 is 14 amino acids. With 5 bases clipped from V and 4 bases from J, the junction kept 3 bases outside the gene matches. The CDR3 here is CASSPGTGGTEAFF. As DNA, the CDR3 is TGTGCCAGCAGTCCCGGGACAGGGGGCACTGAAGCTTTCTTT.

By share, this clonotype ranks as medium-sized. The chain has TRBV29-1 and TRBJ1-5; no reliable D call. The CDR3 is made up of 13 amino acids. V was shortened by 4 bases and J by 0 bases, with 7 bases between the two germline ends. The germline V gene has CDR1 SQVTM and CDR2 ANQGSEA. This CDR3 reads CSVGRGSNQPQHF. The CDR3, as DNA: TGCAGCGTTGGTCGGGGTAGCAATCAGCCCCAGCATTTT.

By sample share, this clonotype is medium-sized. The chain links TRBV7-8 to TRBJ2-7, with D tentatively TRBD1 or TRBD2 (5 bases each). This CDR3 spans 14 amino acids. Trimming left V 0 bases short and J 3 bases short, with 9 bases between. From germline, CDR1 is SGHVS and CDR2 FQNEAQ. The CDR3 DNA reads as TGTGCCAGCAGCTTAGCTGGGGACCACTACGAGCAGTACTTC. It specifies CASSLAGDHYEQYF.

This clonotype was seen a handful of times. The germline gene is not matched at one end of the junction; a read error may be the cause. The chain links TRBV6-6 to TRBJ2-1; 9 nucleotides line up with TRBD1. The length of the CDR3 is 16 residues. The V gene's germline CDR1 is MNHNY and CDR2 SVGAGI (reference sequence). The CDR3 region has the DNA TGTGCCAGCAGTACCGCCGGGACAGGGAATTTCAATGAGCGGTTCTTC. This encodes CASSTAGTGNFNERFF.

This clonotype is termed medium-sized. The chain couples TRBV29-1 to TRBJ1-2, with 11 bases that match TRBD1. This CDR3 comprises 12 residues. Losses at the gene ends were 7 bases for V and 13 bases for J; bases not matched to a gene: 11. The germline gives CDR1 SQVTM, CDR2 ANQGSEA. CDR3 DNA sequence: TGCAGCGCTGGGACCGGGACAGGGGGAGGCACCTTC. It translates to CSAGTGTGGGTF.

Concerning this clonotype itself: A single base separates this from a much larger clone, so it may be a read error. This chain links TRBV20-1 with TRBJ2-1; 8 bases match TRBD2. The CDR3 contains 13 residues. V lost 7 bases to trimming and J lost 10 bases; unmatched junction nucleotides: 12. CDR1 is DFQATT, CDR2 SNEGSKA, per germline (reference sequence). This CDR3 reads CSGTGLELSEQFF. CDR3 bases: TGCAGTGGTACGGGACTAGAGCTCTCGGAGCAGTTCTTC.

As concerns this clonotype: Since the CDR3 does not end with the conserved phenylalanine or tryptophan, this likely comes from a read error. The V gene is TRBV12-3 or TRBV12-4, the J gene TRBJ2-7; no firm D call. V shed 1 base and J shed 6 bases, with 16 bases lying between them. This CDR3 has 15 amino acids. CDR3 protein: CASSLGTVFDREQYL. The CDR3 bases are TGTGCCAGCAGTTTAGGAACAGTTTTCGATCGCGAGCAGTACCTC.

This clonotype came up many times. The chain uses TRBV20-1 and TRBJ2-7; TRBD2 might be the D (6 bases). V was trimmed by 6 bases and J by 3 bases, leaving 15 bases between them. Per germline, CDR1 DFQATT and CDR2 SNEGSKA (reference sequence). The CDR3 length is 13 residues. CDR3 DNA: TGCAGTGCCTGGAGAGCGGGCGTCTACGAGCAGTACTTC. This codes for CSAWRAGVYEQYF.

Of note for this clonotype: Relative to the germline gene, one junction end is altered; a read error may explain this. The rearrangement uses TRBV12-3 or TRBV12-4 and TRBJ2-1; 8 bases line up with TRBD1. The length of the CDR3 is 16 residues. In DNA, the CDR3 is TGTGCCAGCGGCTCCAGGGGGCTGAAAAAGTACAGTGAGCAGTTCTTC. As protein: CASGSRGLKKYSEQFF.

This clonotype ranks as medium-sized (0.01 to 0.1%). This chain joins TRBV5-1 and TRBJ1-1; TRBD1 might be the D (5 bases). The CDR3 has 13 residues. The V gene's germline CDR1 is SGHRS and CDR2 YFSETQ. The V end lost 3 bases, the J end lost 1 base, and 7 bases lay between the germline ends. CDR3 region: CASSSQGNTEAFF. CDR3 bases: TGCGCCAGCAGCTCTCAGGGGAACACTGAAGCTTTCTTT.

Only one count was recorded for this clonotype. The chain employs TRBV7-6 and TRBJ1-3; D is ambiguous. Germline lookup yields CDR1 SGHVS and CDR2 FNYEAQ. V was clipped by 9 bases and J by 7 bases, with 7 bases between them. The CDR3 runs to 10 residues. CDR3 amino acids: CASPKNTIYF. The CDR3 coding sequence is TGTGCCAGTCCAAAGAACACCATATATTTT.

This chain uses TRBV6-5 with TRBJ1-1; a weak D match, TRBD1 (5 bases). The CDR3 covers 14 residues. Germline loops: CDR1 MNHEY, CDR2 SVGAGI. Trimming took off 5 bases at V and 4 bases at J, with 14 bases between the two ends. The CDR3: CASSRDSLSTEAFF. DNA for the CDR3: TGTGCCAGCAGTCGAGACAGCCTATCCACTGAAGCTTTCTTT.

CDR3 coding DNA: TGTGCCAGCAGCGTTCCTGGGTCGGGGGGCCGAGGCTACACCTTC. Translating gives CASSVPGSGGRGYTF. The chain combines TRBV9 with TRBJ1-2; D possibly corresponds to TRBD1 (6 bases). V was clipped by 2 bases and J by 8 bases, with 19 bases between them. There are 15 residues in the CDR3. Germline CDR1 and CDR2: SGDLS and YYNGEE.

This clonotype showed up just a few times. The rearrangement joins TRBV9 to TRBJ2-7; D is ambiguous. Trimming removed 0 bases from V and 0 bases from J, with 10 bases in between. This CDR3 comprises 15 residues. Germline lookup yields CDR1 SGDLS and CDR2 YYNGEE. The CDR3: CASSVGIGLSYEQYF. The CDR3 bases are TGTGCCAGCAGCGTAGGGATCGGGCTCTCCTACGAGCAGTACTTC. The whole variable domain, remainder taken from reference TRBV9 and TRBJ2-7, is DSGVTQTPKHLITATGQRVTLRCSPRSGDLSVYWYQQSLDQGLQFLIQYYNGEERAKGNILERFSAQQFPDLHSELNLSSLELGDSALYFCASSVGIGLSYEQYFGPGTRLTVT.

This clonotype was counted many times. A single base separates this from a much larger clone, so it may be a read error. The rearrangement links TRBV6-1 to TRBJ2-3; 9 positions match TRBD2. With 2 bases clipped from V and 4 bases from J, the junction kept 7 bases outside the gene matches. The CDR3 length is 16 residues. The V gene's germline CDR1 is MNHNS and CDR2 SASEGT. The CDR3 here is CASSETVAGEPDTQYF. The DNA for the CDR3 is TGTGCCAGCAGTGAAACTGTAGCGGGAGAGCCAGATACGCAGTATTTT.

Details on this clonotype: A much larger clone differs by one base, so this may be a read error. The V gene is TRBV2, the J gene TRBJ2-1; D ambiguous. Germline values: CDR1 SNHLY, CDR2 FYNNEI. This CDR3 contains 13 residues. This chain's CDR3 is CAVLASGVYEQSF. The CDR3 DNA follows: TGTGCCGTCTTAGCCTCGGGTGTTTATGAGCAGTCCTTC.

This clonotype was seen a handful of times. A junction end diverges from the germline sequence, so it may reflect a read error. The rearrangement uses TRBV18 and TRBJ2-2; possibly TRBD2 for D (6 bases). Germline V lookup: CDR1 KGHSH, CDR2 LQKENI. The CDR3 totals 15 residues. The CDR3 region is CVSSLGTRRPGGLFF. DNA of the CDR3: TGTGTCAGCTCACTAGGGACTCGAAGACCCGGGGGGCTGTTTTTT.

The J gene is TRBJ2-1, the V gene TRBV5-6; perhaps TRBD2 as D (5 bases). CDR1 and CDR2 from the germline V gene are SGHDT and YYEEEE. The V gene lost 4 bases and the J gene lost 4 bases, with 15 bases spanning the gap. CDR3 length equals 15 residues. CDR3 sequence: CASSKLLDSYNEQFF. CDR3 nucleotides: TGTGCCAGCAGCAAACTACTAGACTCGTACAATGAGCAGTTCTTC.

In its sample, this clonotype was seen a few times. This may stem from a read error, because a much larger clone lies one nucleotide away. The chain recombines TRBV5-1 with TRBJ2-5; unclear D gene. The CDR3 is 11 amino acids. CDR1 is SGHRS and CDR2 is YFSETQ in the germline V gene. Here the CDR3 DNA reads TGCGCCGGCAGCATAGAAGAGACCCAGTACTTC. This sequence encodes CAGSIEETQYF.

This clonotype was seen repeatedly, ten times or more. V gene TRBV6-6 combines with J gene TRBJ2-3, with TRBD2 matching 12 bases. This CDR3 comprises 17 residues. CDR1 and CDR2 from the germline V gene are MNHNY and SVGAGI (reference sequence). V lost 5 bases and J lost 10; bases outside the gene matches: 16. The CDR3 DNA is TGTGCCAGCAGTAGAGCTCTCCCCGGGACTAGCGGGTCCGCGCAGTATTTT. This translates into CASSRALPGTSGSAQYF.

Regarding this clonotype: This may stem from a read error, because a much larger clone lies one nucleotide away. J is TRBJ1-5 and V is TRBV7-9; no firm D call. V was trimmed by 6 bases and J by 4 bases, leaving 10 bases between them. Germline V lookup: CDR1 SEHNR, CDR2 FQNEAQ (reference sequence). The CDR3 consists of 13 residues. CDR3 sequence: CASSPAWNQPQHF. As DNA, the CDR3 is TGTGCCAGCAGTCCTGCCTGGAATCAGCCCCAGCATTTT. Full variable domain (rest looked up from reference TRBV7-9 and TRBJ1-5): DTGVSQNPRHKITKRGQNVTFRCDPISEHNRLYWYRQTLGQGPEFLTYFQNEAQLEKSRLLSDRFSAERPKGSFSTLEIQRTEQGDSAMYLCASSPAWNQPQHFGDGTRLSIL.

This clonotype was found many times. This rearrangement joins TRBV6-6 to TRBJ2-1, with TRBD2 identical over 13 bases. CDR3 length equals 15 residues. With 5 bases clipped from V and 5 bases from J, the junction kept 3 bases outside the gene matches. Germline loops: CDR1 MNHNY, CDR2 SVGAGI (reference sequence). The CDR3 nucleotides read TGTGCCAGCAGTCAAGGGACTAGCGGGGACAATGAGCAGTTCTTC. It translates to CASSQGTSGDNEQFF.

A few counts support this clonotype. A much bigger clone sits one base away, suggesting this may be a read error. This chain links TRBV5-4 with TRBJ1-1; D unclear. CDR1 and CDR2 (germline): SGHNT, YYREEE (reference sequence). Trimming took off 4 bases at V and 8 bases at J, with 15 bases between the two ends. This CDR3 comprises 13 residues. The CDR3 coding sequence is TGTGCCAGCAGCCTCGGAGCTGGCCTCGAAGCTTTCTTT. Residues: CASSLGAGLEAFF.

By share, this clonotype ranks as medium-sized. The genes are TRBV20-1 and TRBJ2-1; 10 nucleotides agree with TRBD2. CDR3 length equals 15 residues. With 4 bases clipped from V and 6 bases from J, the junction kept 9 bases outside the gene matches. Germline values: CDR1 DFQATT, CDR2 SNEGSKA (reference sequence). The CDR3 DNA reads TGCAGTGCTACTTCCGGGACTAGCGTTGTCAATGAGCAGTTCTTC. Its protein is CSATSGTSVVNEQFF.